Listed here is a single T cell receptor beta chain. The sample is drawn from a study of control samples from healthy donors and cancer patients. Data came from immunoSEQ multiplex PCR; TCRdb stores just in-frame clones and leaves some out. Among 20,000 to 25,000 clones listed, more than 80% were seen once. CDR3 length equals 15 residues. The germline V gene has CDR1 SGHRS and CDR2 YFSETQ. The germline V and J ends were trimmed by 3 bases and 6 bases, with 15 bases remaining between them. Input material: PBMCs. The gene calls are TRBV5-1 and TRBJ2-2, with no clear D. The TCR originated in a man in his fifties or sixties with head and neck cancer. The CDR3 is CASSSNSAAPGELFF. CDR3 DNA sequence: TGCGCCAGCAGCTCCAATTCCGCAGCCCCCGGGGAGCTGTTTTTT.